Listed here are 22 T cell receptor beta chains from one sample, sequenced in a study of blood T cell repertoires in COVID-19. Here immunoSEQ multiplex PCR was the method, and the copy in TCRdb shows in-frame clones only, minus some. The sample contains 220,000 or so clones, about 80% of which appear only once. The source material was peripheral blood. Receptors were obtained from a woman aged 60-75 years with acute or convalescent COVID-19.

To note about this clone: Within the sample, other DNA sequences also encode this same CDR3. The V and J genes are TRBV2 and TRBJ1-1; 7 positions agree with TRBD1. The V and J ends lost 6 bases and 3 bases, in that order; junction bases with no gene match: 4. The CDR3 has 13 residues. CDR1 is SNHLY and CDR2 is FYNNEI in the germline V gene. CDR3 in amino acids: CASSRQGDTEAFF. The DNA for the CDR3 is TGTGCCAGCAGCCGACAGGGAGACACTGAAGCTTTCTTT.

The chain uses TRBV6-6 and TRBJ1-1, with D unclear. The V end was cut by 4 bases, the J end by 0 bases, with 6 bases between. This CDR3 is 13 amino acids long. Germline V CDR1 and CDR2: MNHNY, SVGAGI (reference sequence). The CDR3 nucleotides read TGTGCCAGCAGTTCACTGATGAACACTGAAGCTTTCTTT. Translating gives CASSSLMNTEAFF.

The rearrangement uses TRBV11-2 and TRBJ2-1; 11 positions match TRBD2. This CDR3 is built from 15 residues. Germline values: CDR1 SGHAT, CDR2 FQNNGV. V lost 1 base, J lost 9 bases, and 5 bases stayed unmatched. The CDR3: CASSLGSGGVGEQFF. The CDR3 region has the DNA TGTGCCAGCAGCTTAGGTAGCGGGGGGGTCGGTGAGCAGTTCTTC.

The CDR3 DNA reads TGTGCCAGCAGCTTGAAGGCACGGGAAACTGAAGCTTTCTTT. Residues: CASSLKARETEAFF. V is TRBV5-6 and J is TRBJ1-1, with D unresolved. Between the trimmed V and J ends, which lost 1 base and 5 bases, there was a span of 12 bases. Germline CDR1 reads SGHDT; CDR2 reads YYEEEE. The CDR3 consists of 14 residues. The full variable domain, its missing parts supplied by reference TRBV5-6 and TRBJ1-1, is DAGVTQSPTHLIKTRGQQVTLRCSPKSGHDTVSWYQQALGQGPQFIFQYYEEEERQRGNFPDRFSGHQFPNYSSELNVNALLLGDSALYLCASSLKARETEAFFGQGTRLTVV.

This CDR3 reads CASSLGQLGRGTEAFF. In nucleotides, the CDR3 is TGTGCCAGCAGCTTGGGACAGTTGGGGAGGGGGACTGAAGCTTTCTTT. J is TRBJ1-1 and V is TRBV5-6; D might be TRBD1 (6 bases). V was cut by 0 bases and J by 5 bases, with 17 bases left in between. The CDR3 runs 16 residues. CDR1 SGHDT and CDR2 YYEEEE come from the germline V gene.

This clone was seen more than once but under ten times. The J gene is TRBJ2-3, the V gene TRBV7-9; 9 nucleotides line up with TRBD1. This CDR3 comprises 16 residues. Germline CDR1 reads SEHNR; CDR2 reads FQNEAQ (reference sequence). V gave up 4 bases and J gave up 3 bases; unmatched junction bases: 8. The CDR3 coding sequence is TGTGCCAGCAGCTATTCCGGGACAGGGCTTACAGATACGCAGTATTTT. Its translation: CASSYSGTGLTDTQYF.

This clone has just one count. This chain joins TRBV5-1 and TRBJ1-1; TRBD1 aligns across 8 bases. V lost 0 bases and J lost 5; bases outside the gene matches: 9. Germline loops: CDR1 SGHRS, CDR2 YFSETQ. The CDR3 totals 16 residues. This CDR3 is CASSLVDREGRTEAFF. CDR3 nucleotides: TGCGCCAGCAGCTTGGTGGACAGGGAAGGGAGGACTGAAGCTTTCTTT.

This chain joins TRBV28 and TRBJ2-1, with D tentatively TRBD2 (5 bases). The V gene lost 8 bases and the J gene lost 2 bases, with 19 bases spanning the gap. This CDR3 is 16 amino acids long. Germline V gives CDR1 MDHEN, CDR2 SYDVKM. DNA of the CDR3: TGTGCCAGCGCTGAGGAGTTCGGGGTCCCCTACAATGAGCAGTTCTTC. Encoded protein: CASAEEFGVPYNEQFF.

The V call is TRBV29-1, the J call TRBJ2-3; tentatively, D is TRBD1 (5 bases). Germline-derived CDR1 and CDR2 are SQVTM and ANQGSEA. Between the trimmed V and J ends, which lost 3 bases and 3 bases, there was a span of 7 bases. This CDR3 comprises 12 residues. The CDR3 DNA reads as TGCAGCGTTGATCAGGGTACAGATACGCAGTATTTT. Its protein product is CSVDQGTDTQYF.

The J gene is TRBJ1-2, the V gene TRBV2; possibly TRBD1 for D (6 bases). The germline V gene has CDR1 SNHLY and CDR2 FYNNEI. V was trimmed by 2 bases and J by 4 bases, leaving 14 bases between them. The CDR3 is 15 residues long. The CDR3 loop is CASSEWSRGGYGYTF. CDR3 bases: TGTGCCAGCAGTGAATGGTCCAGGGGTGGCTATGGCTACACCTTC.

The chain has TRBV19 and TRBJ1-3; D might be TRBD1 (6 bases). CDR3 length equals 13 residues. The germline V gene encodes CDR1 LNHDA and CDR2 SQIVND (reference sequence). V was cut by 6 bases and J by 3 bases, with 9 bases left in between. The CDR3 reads CASRRQVGNTIYF. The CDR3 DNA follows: TGTGCCAGTAGGCGACAGGTTGGAAACACCATATATTTT.

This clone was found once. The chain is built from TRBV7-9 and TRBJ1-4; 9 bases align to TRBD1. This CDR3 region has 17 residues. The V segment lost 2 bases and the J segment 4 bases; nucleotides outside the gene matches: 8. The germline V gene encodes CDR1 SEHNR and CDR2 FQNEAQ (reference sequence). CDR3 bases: TGTGCCAGCAGCTTAAGTACAGGGGGCACTTATAATGAAAAACTGTTTTTT. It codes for CASSLSTGGTYNEKLFF.

The CDR3 DNA sequence: TGCGCCAGCAGCCAAGATATGGCTAGCGGGGGGATGGGGACCCAGTACTTC. Residues: CASSQDMASGGMGTQYF. This chain links TRBV4-3 with TRBJ2-5, with 11 bases that match TRBD2. The ends lost 0 bases at V and 7 bases at J; junction bases unmatched: 10. The CDR3 runs to 17 residues. The germline CDR1 and CDR2 sequences are LGHNA and YSLEER.

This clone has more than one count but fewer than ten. The CDR3 loop is CASSLLGQQANEQFF. CDR3 coding DNA: TGTGCCAGCAGCTTGTTGGGACAGCAAGCTAATGAGCAGTTCTTC. The chain carries TRBV5-5 and TRBJ2-1, with 7 bases aligning to TRBD1. Germline assignment: CDR1 SGHKS and CDR2 YYEKEE (reference sequence). This CDR3 spans 15 amino acids. J gave up 7 bases and V 1 base, and 8 bases lay outside the gene matches.

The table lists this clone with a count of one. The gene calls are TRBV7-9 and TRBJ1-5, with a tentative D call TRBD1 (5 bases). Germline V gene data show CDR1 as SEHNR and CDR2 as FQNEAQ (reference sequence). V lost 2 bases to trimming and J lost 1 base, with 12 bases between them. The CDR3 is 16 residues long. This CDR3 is CASSLQGFGSNQPQHF. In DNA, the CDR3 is TGTGCCAGCAGCTTACAGGGCTTCGGCAGCAATCAGCCCCAGCATTTT.

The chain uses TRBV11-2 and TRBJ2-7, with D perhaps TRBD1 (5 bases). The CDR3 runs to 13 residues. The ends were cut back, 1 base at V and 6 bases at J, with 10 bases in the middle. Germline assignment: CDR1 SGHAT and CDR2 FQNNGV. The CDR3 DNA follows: TGTGCCAGCAGCTTAGCGGTGGGGCCCGAGCAGTACTTC. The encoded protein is CASSLAVGPEQYF.

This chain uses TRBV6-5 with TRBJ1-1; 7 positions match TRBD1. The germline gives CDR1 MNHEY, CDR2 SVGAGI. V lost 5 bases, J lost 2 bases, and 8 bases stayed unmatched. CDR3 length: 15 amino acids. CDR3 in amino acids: CASSPPGQKNTEAFF. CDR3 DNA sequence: TGTGCCAGCAGTCCCCCGGGACAGAAAAACACTGAAGCTTTCTTT.

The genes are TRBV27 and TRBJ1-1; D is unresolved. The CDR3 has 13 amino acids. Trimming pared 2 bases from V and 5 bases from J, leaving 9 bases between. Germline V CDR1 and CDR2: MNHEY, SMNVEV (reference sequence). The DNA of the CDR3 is TGTGCCAGCAGTTTAAGGTCGCGGACTGAAGCTTTCTTT. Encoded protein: CASSLRSRTEAFF.

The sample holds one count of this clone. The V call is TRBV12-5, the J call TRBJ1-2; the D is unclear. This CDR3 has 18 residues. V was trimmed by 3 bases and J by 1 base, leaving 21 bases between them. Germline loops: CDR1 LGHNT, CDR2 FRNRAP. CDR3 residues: CASGFWLLARLFNYGYTF. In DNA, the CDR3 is TGTGCTAGTGGTTTTTGGTTACTTGCGCGGCTCTTTAACTATGGCTACACCTTC.

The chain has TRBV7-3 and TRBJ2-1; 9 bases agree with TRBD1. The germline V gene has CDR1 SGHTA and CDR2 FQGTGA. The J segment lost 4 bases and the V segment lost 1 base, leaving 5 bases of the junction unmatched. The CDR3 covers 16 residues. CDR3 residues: CASSLKPGQGYNEQFF. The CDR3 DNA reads TGTGCCAGCAGCTTAAAGCCGGGACAGGGATACAATGAGCAGTTCTTC.

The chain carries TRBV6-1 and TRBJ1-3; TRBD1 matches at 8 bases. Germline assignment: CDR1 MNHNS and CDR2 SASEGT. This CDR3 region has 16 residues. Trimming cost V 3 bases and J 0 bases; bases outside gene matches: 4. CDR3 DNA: TGTGCCAGCAGTGATCAGGGGGCCGACTCTGGAAACACCATATATTTT. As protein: CASSDQGADSGNTIYF.

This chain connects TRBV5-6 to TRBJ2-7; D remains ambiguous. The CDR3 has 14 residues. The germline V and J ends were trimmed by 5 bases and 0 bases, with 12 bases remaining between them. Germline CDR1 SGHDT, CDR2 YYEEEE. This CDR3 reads CASRQVADSYEQYF. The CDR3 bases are TGTGCCAGCAGGCAGGTCGCCGACTCCTACGAGCAGTACTTC.